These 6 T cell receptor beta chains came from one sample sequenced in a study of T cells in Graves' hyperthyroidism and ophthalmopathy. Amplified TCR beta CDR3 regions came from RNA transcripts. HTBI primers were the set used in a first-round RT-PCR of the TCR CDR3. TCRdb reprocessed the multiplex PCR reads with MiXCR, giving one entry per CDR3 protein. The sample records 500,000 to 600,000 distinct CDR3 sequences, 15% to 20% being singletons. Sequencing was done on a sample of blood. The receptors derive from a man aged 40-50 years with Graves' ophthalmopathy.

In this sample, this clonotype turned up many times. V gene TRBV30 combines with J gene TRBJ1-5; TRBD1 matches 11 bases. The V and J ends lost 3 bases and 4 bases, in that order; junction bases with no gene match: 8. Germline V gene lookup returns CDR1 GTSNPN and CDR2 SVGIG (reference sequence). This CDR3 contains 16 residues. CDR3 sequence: CAWSVGQGVGNQPQHF. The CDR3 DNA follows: TGTGCCTGGAGCGTGGGACAGGGGGTTGGAAATCAGCCCCAGCATTTT.

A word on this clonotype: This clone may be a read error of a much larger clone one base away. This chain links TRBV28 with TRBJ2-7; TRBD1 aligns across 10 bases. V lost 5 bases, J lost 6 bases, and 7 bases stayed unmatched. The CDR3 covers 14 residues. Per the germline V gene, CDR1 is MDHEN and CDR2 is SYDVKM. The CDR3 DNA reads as TGTGCCAGCAGTCCAGGACAGGGGGTGGCCGAGCAGTACTTC. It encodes CASSPGQGVAEQYF.

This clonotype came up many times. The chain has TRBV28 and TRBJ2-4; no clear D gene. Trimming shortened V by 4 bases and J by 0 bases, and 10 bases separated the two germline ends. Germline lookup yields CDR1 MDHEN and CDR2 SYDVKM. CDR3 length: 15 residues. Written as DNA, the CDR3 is TGTGCCAGCAGTTCCATAAAACTAGCCAAAAACATTCAGTACTTC. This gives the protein CASSSIKLAKNIQYF.

CDR3 coding DNA: TGTGCCAGCAGTTTATGGGGGCCCGGGGAGCTGTTTTTT. It yields the protein CASSLWGPGELFF. J is TRBJ2-2 and V is TRBV12-3 or TRBV12-4, with D possibly TRBD1 on 6 matching bases. The CDR3 extends over 13 amino acids. The V end lost 2 bases, the J end lost 6 bases, and 7 bases lay between the germline ends.

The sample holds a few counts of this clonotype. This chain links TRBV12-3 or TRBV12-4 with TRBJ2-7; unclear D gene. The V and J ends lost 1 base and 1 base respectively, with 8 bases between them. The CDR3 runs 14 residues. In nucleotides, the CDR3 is TGTGCCAGCAGTTTAGGAGCTCATTCCTACGAGCAGTACTTC. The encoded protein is CASSLGAHSYEQYF.

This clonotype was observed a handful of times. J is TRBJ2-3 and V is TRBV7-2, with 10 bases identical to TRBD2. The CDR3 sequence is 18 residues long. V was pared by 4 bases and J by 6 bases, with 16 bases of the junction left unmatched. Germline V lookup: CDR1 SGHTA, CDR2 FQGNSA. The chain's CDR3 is CASSWGLARATPWDTQYF. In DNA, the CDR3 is TGTGCCAGCAGCTGGGGACTAGCGAGGGCCACCCCCTGGGATACGCAGTATTTT.